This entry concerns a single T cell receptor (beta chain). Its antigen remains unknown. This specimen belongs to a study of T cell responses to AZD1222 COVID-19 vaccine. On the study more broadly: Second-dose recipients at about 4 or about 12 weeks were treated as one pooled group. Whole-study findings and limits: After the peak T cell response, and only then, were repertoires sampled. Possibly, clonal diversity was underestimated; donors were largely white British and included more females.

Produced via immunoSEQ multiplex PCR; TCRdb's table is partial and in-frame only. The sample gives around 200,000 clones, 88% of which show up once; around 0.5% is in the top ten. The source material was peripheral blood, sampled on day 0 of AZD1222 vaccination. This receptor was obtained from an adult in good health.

CDR3 amino acids: CASSPAGGPAGELFF. The DNA for the CDR3 is TGTGCCAGCAGTCCAGCGGGGGGGCCCGCCGGGGAGCTGTTTTTT. The chain recombines TRBV28 with TRBJ2-2, with 10 bases matching TRBD2. The CDR3 length is 15 residues. V lost 5 bases, J lost 6 bases, and 6 bases stayed unmatched. Germline V gene data show CDR1 as MDHEN and CDR2 as SYDVKM.